A selection of T cell receptor beta chains follows, all from one sample in a study of blood T cell repertoires in COVID-19. Only in-frame clones appear in the TCRdb table, and some are missing; sequencing was by immunoSEQ multiplex PCR. The data contain fewer than 250,000 clones, over 75% of them seen just once; the ten biggest clones take up 7.2%. The specimen was PBMCs or T cells enriched from blood (not recorded which). The receptors originated from a man aged 25 to 45 in a cohort exposed to, infected with or recovered from COVID-19 (not recorded which). CDR3s include the opening cysteine and the closing phenylalanine or tryptophan. D genes are given only for firm matches. Rows may omit the clone size; those that give it use once, few, many or a size class.

>once|TRBD2|TRBV14|TRBJ2-7
CASSQASTSAGGLHEQYF
TGTGCCAGCAGCCAAGCTTCGACTAGCGCCGGAGGTCTCCACGAGCAGTACTTC
>-|TRBD1|TRBV7-8|TRBJ1-1
CASSLKGQGTNTEAFF
TGTGCCAGCAGCTTAAAGGGACAGGGTACGAACACTGAAGCTTTCTTT
>-|-|TRBV7-2|TRBJ1-2
CASSFRTTNYGYTF
TGTGCCAGCAGCTTCCGGACAACTAACTATGGCTACACCTTC
>-|TRBD1|TRBV29-1|TRBJ1-5
CSVAGGNQPQHF
TGCAGCGTAGCAGGGGGTAATCAGCCCCAGCATTTT
>-|TRBD1|TRBV20-1|TRBJ1-1
CSAQGASEAFF
TGCAGTGCGCAGGGGGCGTCTGAAGCTTTCTTT
>-|TRBD1|TRBV16|TRBJ1-5
CASSQSRGLGQPQHF
TGTGCCAGCAGCCAATCCAGGGGGCTAGGACAGCCCCAGCATTTT
>-|-|TRBV21-1|TRBJ1-5
CASSKSLEGLRDNQPQHF
TGTGCCAGCAGCAAATCTTTGGAGGGTTTACGGGACAATCAGCCCCAGCATTTT
>few|TRBD2|TRBV24-1|TRBJ2-1
CATSEPSGSSYNEQFF
TGTGCCACCAGTGAACCTAGCGGGAGCTCCTACAATGAGCAGTTCTTC
>-|TRBD2|TRBV18|TRBJ2-1
CASSPPGNLAGGYEQFF
TGTGCCAGCTCACCCCCTGGGAACCTAGCGGGAGGCTATGAGCAGTTCTTC
>-|TRBD1|TRBV28|TRBJ1-2
CASITGAASGYTF
TGTGCCAGCATCACAGGGGCGGCATCCGGCTACACCTTC
>-|TRBD1|TRBV18|TRBJ1-2
CASSPGTAKLGYGYTF
TGTGCCAGCTCACCAGGGACAGCCAAACTGGGCTATGGCTACACCTTC
>few|-|TRBV5-1|TRBJ2-7
CASSLDPRNTYEQYF
TGCGCCAGCAGCTTGGATCCGCGAAATACCTACGAGCAGTACTTC
>-|-|TRBV7-9|TRBJ1-2
CASSLPDGNYGYTF
TGTGCCAGCAGCTTACCCGACGGGAACTATGGCTACACCTTC
>-|TRBD1|TRBV4-3|TRBJ2-7
CASSQGGQGIYEQYF
TGCGCCAGCAGCCAAGGGGGACAGGGAATCTACGAGCAGTACTTC
>-|-|TRBV7-7|TRBJ2-3
CAPPVQTADPSTDTQYF
TGTGCTCCACCTGTTCAGACAGCTGATCCTAGCACAGATACGCAGTATTTT
>once|-|TRBV7-2|TRBJ2-2
CASSFLPGVDTGELFF
TGTGCCAGCAGCTTTCTACCAGGGGTCGACACCGGGGAGCTGTTTTTT
>-|-|TRBV24-1|TRBJ1-5
CATSGLKGGQPQHF
TGTGCCACCAGTGGTTTGAAGGGGGGGCAGCCCCAGCATTTT
>-|TRBD1|TRBV7-3|TRBJ2-1
CASSSGQGWMNEQFF
TGTGCCAGCAGCTCAGGACAGGGGTGGATGAATGAGCAGTTCTTC